This TCR beta chain emerged from a study of T-cell memory formation after mild COVID-19. Study observations and caveats: Some clones that responded turned up in pre-infection memory, which suggests that cross-reactive memory joined in. CD4+ contracting clones were mainly CM and EM; CD8+ ones, EMRA.

TCRdb analysed the 5' RACE reads with MiXCR anew, one entry per CDR3 protein. This table holds 400,000 to 500,000 distinct CDR3 sequences, less than 25% found once. Of note for this clonotype: The antigen is unknown.

CDR3 size: 11 residues. V was clipped by 1 base and J by 14 bases; unmatched bases: 0. From germline, CDR1 is DFQATT and CDR2 SNEGSKA (reference sequence). The source material was PBMCs or a T cell subset sorted from them (not recorded which). The chain couples TRBV20-1 to TRBJ2-1; TRBD2 agrees at 12 bases. The TCR originated in an adult woman who had mild COVID-19 (a few samples of this study predate the infection). Cell type and time point are not known. The CDR3 DNA reads TGCAGTGCTAGAGGACTAGCGGGGGAGTTCTTC. The encoded protein is CSARGLAGEFF.